This TCR beta chain is from a study of CD8 T cells in Susac syndrome (dated by TCRdb to the late 2010s). For the wider study: Whether CD8+ T cell activation and differentiation in Susac syndrome was antigen driven was tested using repertoire sequencing. The clonality of the CD8+ T cell repertoire was compared across about a dozen healthy donors, around 14 Susac syndrome patients and about 15 multiple sclerosis patients. The full study reports these points: The TCR sequencing and HLA analysis was acknowledged to have included a relatively small number of individuals.

This clonotype has a single count. Its antigen specificity is not known. Base qualities were left out, and no much larger clone turns up one base away. One read provides weak support. Peripheral blood CD8+ and CD4+ T cells from healthy donors, Susac syndrome patients and multiple sclerosis patients were profiled using high-throughput TCR beta sequencing. The multiple sclerosis controls were treatment-naive patients who had stable or active relapsing-remitting disease and met the revised McDonald criteria. Bulk CD8+ and CD4+ T cells were purified by magnetic negative isolation, while CD8+ TEMRA cells were enriched using FACS. Blood was drawn into EDTA tubes, processed within 24 hours, and PBMCs were isolated by density gradient centrifugation. PBMCs intended for TCR sequencing were frozen in liquid nitrogen and were later thawed in a 37 degrees C water bath. A purity of at least 90% was achieved for sorted or isolated CD4+, CD8+ and CD8+ TEMRA cells.

RNA was extracted using the RNeasy kit, and about 0.5 to 1 ug of the RNA was reverse transcribed with random hexamers. The immunoSEQ multiplex PCR assay, which covers 54 Vbeta and 13 Jbeta segments, was used to amplify TCR beta CDR3 regions. To correct PCR amplification bias, a synthetic template baseline was used for both primer optimization and computational correction. On the authors' methods: Reads were annotated to V, D and J genes according to IMGT and were analyzed with immunoSEQ Analyzer, with only productive sequences retained. To calculate clonality, Shannon entropy was normalized by log2 of the number of productive unique sequences and then subtracted from one. For each patient and control, public and private clones were evaluated within the 100 most prevalent clones. A clone was defined as Susac-specific if it was absent from the healthy and MS cohorts, from some 1,100 published viral clones and from other ImmuneACCESS disease sequences. Clones were called with MiXCR by TCRdb after fastp trimmed the public reads at Q25, and only in-frame beta chains were retained. When rows share a CDR3 protein, they turn into one entry using the most common DNA and genes. The V and J calls, along with clone size, are taken from TCRdb and not from the paper's own processing. The table for this sample lists 400,000 to 550,000 distinct CDR3 sequences; 75% to 90% of them were counted only once. The ten largest clones add up to roughly 0.11% of the sample.

The CDR3 starts with the cysteine, ends with the phenylalanine, and has 14 residues. The entry retains the CDR3 DNA only, 42 bases that are in frame from base 1. V and J lose 4 bases and 7 bases, and a span of 14 bases separates them. Sequences LNHDA (CDR1) and SQIVND (CDR2) are obtained from the germline V gene (reference sequence). The V gene is TRBV19 and the J gene is TRBJ1-5; a tentative D call is TRBD1 (5 bases match). Material: CD8+ T cells from PBMCs. This receptor was obtained from a human donor with multiple sclerosis. The CDR3 reads as follows: CASSNEGFRQPQHF. The bases read TGTGCCAGTAGTAATGAGGGGTTCAGGCAGCCCCAGCATTTT.